This T cell receptor (beta chain) was recorded in a study of regulatory T cells in long-lasting Graves disease. Study results and caveats: Persistent disease showed a preference for TRBV28, TRBJ1-2 and TRBJ2-5. Persistent Graves' patients had lower TCR diversity than newly diagnosed ones.

This clonotype showed up many times. Its antigen remains unidentified. As for time point: newly diagnosed GD, antithyroid drugs for less than 3 months. PBMC RNA served as the TCR library source. Researchers made TCR beta libraries by using iRepertoire HTBI primers and running Arm-PCR on CDR3 regions. TCRdb passed the multiplex PCR reads through MiXCR, listing each CDR3 protein once. The table includes a few hundred thousand distinct CDR3 sequences, 11% to 15% detected once. The CDR3 contains 15 residues. Per germline, CDR1 LNHDA and CDR2 SQIVND (reference sequence). The germline V and J ends were trimmed by 3 bases and 4 bases, with 15 bases remaining between them. In addition, the sample was reused for a study of T cells in Graves' hyperthyroidism and ophthalmopathy. That study reports: Blood also held most thyroid clonotypes expanded beyond 0.001. Through a model of 13 V-J features, ophthalmopathy was separated from stable hyperthyroidism.

This sample comprised peripheral blood mononuclear cells (PBMCs), obtained at new diagnosis, from a patient treated with antithyroid drugs. The receptor's source is a woman aged 45 to 65 with Graves disease. This chain connects TRBV19 to TRBJ1-1; the D is unclear. The CDR3 loop is CASSMKDVWVTEAFF. The DNA for the CDR3 is TGTGCCAGTAGTATGAAGGATGTCTGGGTCACTGAAGCTTTCTTT.